Listed below are T cell receptor beta chains from one sample, sequenced in a study of blood T cell repertoires in COVID-19. Sequencing used immunoSEQ multiplex PCR; TCRdb keeps in-frame clones, though not all of them. The table shows approximately 200,000 clones, with 80% to 90% occurring only once. Sequencing input: peripheral blood. The receptor set was obtained from a man aged 30 to 45 with COVID-19, enrolled during active disease. Each CDR3 is given without its conserved first and last residue.

>TRBJ2-1|TRBV28
ASSSLTGGVNEQF
>TRBJ2-6|TRBV5-1
ASSLETGSGANVLT
>TRBJ2-7|TRBV2
ASSSGRGQGSYEQY
>TRBJ2-1|TRBV7-9
ASSPPGLAGGNEQF
>TRBJ2-1|TRBV7-2
ASSPGQGANEQF
>TRBJ2-1|TRBV4-3
ASSQEGGGDIYNEQF
>TRBJ1-5|TRBV7-6
ASSLLPDSLGNQPQH
>TRBJ2-7|TRBV7-2
ASSLGLGRSYEQY
>TRBJ2-3|TRBV6-4
ASSQGASDTQY
>TRBJ2-7|TRBV19
ATLSTGSYEQY
>TRBJ1-2|TRBV20-1
SASPGTRLSANYGYT
>TRBJ1-6|TRBV28
ASRGTGGSPLH
>TRBJ1-6|TRBV19
ASSLSGTGGSPLH
>TRBJ2-1|TRBV3-1/TRBV3-2
ASSPTHNEQF
>TRBJ2-7|TRBV5-1
ASSRTGAYEQY
>TRBJ1-2|TRBV18
ASSTDTNYGYT
>TRBJ2-7|TRBV7-8
ASSAGEVAEQY
>TRBJ2-7|TRBV27
ASSFDSSYEQY
>TRBJ1-5|TRBV4-3
ASSQDGGPSNQPQH
>TRBJ2-1|TRBV6-4
ASRISGGFYNEQF
>TRBJ2-1|TRBV27
ASSRGPGQLYNEQF
>TRBJ1-5|TRBV6-2/TRBV6-3
ASSYSNSNQPQH
>TRBJ2-5|TRBV19
ASGPGTGGKTQY
>TRBJ1-4|TRBV6-5
ASSFRATNEKLF
>TRBJ2-5|TRBV15
ATSARPGQGQETQY
>TRBJ1-1|TRBV30
AWSGTDEAF
>TRBJ2-1|TRBV29-1
SATGQGNEQF
>TRBJ2-2|TRBV19
ASSILSGGNGGELF
>TRBJ1-6|TRBV27
ASSTSYNSPLH
>TRBJ1-5|TRBV21-1
ASSAGEGTGEFQPQH
>TRBJ1-2|TRBV4-1
ASSPGQGPLYGYT
>TRBJ1-4|TRBV28
ASSLRGLGEKLF
>TRBJ1-2|TRBV3-1/TRBV3-2
ASSPRDRGGYT
>TRBJ2-1|TRBV19
ASRPSTSEIYNEQF
>TRBJ2-7|TRBV28
ASRLADSYEQY
>TRBJ1-2|TRBV7-9
ASSSGQRLDSYGYT